This T cell receptor (beta chain) stems from a study of cytomegalovirus exposure and HLA in healthy donors. Study summary: Previous work identified around 120 million unique TCR beta sequences from approximately 190 million T cells.

About this clone itself: Its antigen remains unidentified.

Findings and limits, study-wide: The authors later found TCR association rates varying by HLA locus, with DRB1 most and HLA-C fewest. Specific recognition of CMV antigens was confirmed in vitro for a few chains (all CMV-associated).

V was clipped by 5 bases and J by 2 bases, with 13 bases between them. This CDR3 is built from 14 residues. Germline V lookup: CDR1 MDHEN, CDR2 SYDVKM. 13 Jbeta primers and 60 Vbeta primers were used for the PCR. This table comes from immunoSEQ multiplex PCR, and its TCRdb copy is limited to in-frame clones, with some not included. The sample yields under 130,000 clones, 78% seen once. Healthy donors of bone marrow made up the group. The sequencing input was PBMCs. The origin of this receptor is a male donor in good health and CMV-seronegative. The J gene is TRBJ2-7, the V gene TRBV28; possible D gene TRBD1, 6 bases. CDR3 sequence: CASSPHRVPYEQYF. In DNA, the CDR3 is TGTGCCAGCAGTCCGCACAGGGTTCCCTACGAGCAGTACTTC.